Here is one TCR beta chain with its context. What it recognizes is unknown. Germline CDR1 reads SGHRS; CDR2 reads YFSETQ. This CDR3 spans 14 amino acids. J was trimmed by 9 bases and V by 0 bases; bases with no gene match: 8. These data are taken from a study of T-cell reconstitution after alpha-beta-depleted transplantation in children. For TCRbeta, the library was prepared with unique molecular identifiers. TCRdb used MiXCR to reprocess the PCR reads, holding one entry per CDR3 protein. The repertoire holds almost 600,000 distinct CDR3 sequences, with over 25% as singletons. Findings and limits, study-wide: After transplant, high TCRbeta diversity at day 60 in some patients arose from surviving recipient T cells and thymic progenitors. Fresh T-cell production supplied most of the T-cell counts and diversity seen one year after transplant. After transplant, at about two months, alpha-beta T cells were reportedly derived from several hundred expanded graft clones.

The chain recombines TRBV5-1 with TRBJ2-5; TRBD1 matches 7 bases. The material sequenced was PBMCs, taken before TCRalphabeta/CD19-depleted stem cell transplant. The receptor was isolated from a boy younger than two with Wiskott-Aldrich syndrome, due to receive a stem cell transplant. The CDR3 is CASSLGDSLAAQYF. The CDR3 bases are TGCGCCAGCAGCTTGGGGGACAGCCTCGCGGCCCAGTACTTC.